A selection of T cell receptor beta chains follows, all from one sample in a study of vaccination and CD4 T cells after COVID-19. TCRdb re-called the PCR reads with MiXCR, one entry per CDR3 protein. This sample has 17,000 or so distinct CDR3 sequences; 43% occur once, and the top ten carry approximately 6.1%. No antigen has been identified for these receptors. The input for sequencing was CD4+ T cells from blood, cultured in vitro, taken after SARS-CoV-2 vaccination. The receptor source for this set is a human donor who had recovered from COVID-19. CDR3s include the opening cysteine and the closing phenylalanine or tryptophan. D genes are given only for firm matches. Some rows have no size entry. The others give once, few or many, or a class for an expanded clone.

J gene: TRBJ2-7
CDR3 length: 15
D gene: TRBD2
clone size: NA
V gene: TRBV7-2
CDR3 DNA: TGTGCCAGCAGCTGGACTAGCGGGACTCGGGACGAGCAGTACTTC
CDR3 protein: CASSWTSGTRDEQYF

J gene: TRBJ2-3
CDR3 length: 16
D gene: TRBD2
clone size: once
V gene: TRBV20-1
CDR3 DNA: TGCAGTGCTAGAGTACAACGCGGGGGGGGTACAGATACGCAGTATTTT
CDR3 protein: CSARVQRGGGTDTQYF

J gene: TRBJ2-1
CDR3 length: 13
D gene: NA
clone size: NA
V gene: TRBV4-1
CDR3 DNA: TGCGCCAGCAGCCATTTACAGGGATCCGAGCAGTTCTTC
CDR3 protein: CASSHLQGSEQFF

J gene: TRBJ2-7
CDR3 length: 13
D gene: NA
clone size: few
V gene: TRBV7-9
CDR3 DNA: TGTGCCAGCAGCCCGGAGTCCCTGAGCGAGCAGTACTTC
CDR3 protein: CASSPESLSEQYF

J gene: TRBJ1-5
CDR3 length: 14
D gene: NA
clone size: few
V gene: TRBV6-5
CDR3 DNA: TGTGCCAGCAGTTACTCCAGGGGAAATCAGCCCCAGCATTTT
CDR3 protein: CASSYSRGNQPQHF

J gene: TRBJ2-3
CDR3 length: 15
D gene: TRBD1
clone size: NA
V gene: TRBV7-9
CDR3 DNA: TGTGCCAGCAGCTCGGACAGGGGCCCTGTCGGCCAGCAGTATTTT
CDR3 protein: CASSSDRGPVGQQYF

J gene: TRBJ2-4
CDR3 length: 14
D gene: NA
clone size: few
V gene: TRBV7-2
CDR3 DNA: TGTGCCAGCAGCTTCCCGGGGGCAGGTAACATTCAGTACTTC
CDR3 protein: CASSFPGAGNIQYF

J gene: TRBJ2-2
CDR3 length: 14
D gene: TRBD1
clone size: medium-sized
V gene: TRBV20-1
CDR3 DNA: TGCAGTTCAGTAACGACAGGGGGGTCCGGGGAGCTGTTTTTT
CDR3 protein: CSSVTTGGSGELFF

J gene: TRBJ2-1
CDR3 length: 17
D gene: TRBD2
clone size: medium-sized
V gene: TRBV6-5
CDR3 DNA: TGTGCCAGCAGTTCAAGGGGAGGTAGCGGGTCCTACAATGAGCAGTTCTTC
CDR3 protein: CASSSRGGSGSYNEQFF

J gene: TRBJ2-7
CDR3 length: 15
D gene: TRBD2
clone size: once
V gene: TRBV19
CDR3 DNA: TGTGCCACCAACGACCTAGGGAGCGGGAGTTACGAGCAGTACTTC
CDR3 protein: CATNDLGSGSYEQYF

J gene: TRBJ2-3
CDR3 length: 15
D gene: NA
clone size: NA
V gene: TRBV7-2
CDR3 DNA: TGTGCCAGCAGCTTACGTGGGGGGGGCACAGGTACGCAGTATTTT
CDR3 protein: CASSLRGGGTGTQYF

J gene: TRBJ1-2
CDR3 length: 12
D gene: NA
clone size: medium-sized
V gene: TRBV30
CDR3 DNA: TGTGCCACAAAGACAGCCTTTGGAGGCTACACCTTC
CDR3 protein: CATKTAFGGYTF

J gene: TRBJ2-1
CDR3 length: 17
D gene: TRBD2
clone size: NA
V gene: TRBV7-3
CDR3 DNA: TGTGCCAGCAGCCTAAAAAGCGGACTAGCGGGAAACAATGAGCAGTTCTTC
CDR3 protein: CASSLKSGLAGNNEQFF

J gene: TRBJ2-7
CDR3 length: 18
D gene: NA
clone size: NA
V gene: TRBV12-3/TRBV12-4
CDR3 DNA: TGTGCCAGCAGTTTCGGGCGAAGGCGCGGGCCCTCCTTCTACGAGCAGTACTTC
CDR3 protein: CASSFGRRRGPSFYEQYF

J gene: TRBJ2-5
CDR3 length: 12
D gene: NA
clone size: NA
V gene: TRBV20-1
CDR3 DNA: TGCAGTGCTAGGGGACGCCAAGAGACCCAGTACTTC
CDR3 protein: CSARGRQETQYF

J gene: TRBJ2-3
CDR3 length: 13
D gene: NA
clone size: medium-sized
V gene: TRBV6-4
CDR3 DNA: TGTGCCAGCAGTGACGGGAGCACAGATACGCAGTATTTT
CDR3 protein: CASSDGSTDTQYF

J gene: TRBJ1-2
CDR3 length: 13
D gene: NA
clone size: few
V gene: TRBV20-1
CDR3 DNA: TGCAGTGCTAGACTAAGTCTAAACTATGGCTACACCTTC
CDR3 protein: CSARLSLNYGYTF

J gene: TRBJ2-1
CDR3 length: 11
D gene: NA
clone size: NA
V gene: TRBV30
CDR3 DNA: TGTGCCTGGGGGGCCGAAGGTGAGCAGTTCTTC
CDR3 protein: CAWGAEGEQFF

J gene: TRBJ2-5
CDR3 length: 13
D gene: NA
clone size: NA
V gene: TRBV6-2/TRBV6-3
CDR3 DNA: TGTGCCAGCAGTTACGGGGACATGGAGACCCAGTACTTC
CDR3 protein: CASSYGDMETQYF

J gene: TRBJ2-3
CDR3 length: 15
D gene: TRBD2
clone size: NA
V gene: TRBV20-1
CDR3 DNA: TGCAGTGCTCCTTCTAGCGGTGGCTCCCCAGATACGCAGTATTTT
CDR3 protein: CSAPSSGGSPDTQYF

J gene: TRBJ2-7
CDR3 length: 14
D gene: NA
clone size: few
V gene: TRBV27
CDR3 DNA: TGTGCCAGCAGCTCCACCCGTCCAGTCTACGAGCAGTACTTC
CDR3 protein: CASSSTRPVYEQYF

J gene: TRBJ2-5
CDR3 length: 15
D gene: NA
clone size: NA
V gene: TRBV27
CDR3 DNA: TGTGCCAGCAGCCCCCAGGTGGGCGGACAAGAGACCCAGTACTTC
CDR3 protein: CASSPQVGGQETQYF

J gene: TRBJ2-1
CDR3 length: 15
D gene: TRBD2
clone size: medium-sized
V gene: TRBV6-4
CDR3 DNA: TGTGCCAGCAGTGACTCGACTAGCGGGAGCAATGAGCAGTTCTTC
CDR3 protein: CASSDSTSGSNEQFF

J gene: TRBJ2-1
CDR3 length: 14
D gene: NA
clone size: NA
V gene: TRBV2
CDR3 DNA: TGTGCCAGCAGCGCCGGTAGCGCCTACAATGAGCAGTTCTTC
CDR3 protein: CASSAGSAYNEQFF

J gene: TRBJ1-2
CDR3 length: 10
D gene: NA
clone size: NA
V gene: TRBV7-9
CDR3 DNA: TGTGCCAGCAGCTTACGTGGCTACACCTTC
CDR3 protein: CASSLRGYTF

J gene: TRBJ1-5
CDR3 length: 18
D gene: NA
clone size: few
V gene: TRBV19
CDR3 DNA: TGTGCCAGTAGTATTCATCGTTATCGGGACTATAGCAATCAGCCCCAGCATTTT
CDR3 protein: CASSIHRYRDYSNQPQHF

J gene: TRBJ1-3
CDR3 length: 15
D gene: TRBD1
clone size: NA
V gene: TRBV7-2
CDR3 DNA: TGTGCCAGCAGCTTAGAGGGGGCGCGGGGAAACACCATATATTTT
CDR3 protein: CASSLEGARGNTIYF

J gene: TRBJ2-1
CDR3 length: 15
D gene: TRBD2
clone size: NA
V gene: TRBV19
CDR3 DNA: TGTGCCAGTAATGGAGGACTAGCGGGAGACAATGAGCAGTTCTTC
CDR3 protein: CASNGGLAGDNEQFF

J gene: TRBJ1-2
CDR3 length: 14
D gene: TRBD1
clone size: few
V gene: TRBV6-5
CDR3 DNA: TGTGCCAGCAGATTACTACAGGGGGCGGGCGGCTACACCTTC
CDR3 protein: CASRLLQGAGGYTF

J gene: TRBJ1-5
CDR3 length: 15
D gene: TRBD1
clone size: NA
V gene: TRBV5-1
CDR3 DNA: TGCGCCAGCAGCTTGGATGGACAGGGGAATCAGCCCCAGCATTTT
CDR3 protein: CASSLDGQGNQPQHF

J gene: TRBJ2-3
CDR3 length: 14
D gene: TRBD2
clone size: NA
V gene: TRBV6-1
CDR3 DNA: TGTGCCAGCAGCACTAAGCGGGACACAGATACGCAGTATTTT
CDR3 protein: CASSTKRDTDTQYF

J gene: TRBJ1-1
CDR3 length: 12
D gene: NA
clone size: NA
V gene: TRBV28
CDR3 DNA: TGTGCCAGCAGTTTGGGTCGCACTGAAGCTTTCTTT
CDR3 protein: CASSLGRTEAFF

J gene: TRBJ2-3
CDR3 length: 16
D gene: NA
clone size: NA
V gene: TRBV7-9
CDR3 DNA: TGTGCCAGCAGCTCCAGGGACCCTACCAGCACAGATACGCAGTATTTT
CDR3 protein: CASSSRDPTSTDTQYF

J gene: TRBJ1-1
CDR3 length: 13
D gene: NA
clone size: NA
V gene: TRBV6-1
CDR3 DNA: TGTGCCAGCAGCCTGGGACGGAACACTGAAGCTTTCTTT
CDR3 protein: CASSLGRNTEAFF

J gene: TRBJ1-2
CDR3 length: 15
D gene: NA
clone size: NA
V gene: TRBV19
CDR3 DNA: TGTGCCAGTAGTATGGACAGAGGAGCTAACTATGGCTACACCTTC
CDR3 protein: CASSMDRGANYGYTF

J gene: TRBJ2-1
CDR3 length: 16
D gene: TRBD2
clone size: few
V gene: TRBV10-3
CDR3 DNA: TGTGCCATCAGCCTAGAGACTAGCGGGGGTAATAATGAGCAGTTCTTC
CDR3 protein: CAISLETSGGNNEQFF

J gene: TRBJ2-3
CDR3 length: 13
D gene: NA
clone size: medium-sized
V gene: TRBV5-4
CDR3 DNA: TGTGCCAGCAGCTTCGCTAGCACAGATACGCAGTATTTT
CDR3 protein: CASSFASTDTQYF

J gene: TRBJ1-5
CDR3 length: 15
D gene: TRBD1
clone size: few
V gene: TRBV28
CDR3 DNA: TGTGCCAGCAGTTTGACAGGGATACCTCTTCAGCCCCAGCATTTT
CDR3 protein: CASSLTGIPLQPQHF

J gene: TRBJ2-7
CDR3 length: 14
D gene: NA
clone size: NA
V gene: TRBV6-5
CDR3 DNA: TGTGCCAGCAGTTACGACCAGCTCTCCTACGAGCAGTACTTC
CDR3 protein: CASSYDQLSYEQYF

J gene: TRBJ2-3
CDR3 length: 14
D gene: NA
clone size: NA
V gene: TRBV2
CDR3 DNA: TGTGCCAGCAGCCTACTAGTCCCCACAGATACGCAGTATTTT
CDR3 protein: CASSLLVPTDTQYF

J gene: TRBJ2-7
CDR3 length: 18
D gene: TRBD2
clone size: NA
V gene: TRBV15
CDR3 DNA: TGTGCCACCAGCAGAATGGCCGGGACTAGCGGGAGTCGTGGCGAGCAGTACTTC
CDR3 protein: CATSRMAGTSGSRGEQYF

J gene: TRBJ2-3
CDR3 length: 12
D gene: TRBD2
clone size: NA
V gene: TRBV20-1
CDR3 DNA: TGCAGTGCCCCCCAGGGAGGGGATACGCAGTATTTT
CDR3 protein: CSAPQGGDTQYF